The clone carrying this T cell receptor (beta chain) was observed a handful of times. The antigen is unknown. The conserved closing phenylalanine or tryptophan is absent in this CDR3, likely reflecting a read error. From live CD3+CD8+TCRalphabeta+ cells, four PD-1 and/or TIGIT subsets were sorted. TCR libraries were prepared from roughly 14 ng of total RNA with the QIAseq Immune Repertoire TCR panel. One entry per CDR3 protein, called by TCRdb with MiXCR from the reads. The sample contains around 2,100 distinct CDR3 sequences, 7.2% of which appear only once. The data were taken from a study of circulating CD8 cells and anti-PD-1 response in melanoma. Background on the study: Responders had complete or partial responses; non-responders had stable or progressive disease.

Study conclusions and caveats: Patients included both untreated and previously treated individuals. Clonotype sharing was highest between DPOS and TIGIT subsets. A small cohort with few responders supplied the baseline and M1 comparisons.

Per the germline V gene, CDR1 is LGHNT and CDR2 is FRNRAP. Trimming shortened V by 7 bases and J by 5 bases, and 10 bases separated the two germline ends. This CDR3 region has 12 residues. The TCR sequence derives from a human donor with melanoma. Sample: CD8+ T cells from PBMCs, taken at baseline or after one month of anti-PD-1 therapy (not recorded which). The J gene is TRBJ2-3, the V gene TRBV12-5; a weak D match, TRBD2 (5 bases). CDR3 in amino acids: CASAERIDTQYL. DNA of the CDR3: TGTGCTAGTGCCGAGCGGATAGATACGCAGTATCTT.